This T cell receptor (beta chain) was sequenced during a study of beta chain features in type 1 diabetes. Overall study results and limits: Shortening of TCRB CDR3s, moderate but significant, appeared in all four CD4+ subsets of Type 1 diabetes patients.

For this clone: The antigen remains unidentified.

Looked up from germline, CDR1 is GTSNPN and CDR2 is SVGIG (reference sequence). The CDR3 covers 15 residues. V was clipped by 4 bases and J by 4 bases, with 17 bases between them. The authors reverse transcribed all of the isolated RNA, so sequencing captured expressed TCRB transcripts. Assay used: immunoSEQ multiplex PCR; TCRdb lists only in-frame clones, some missing. The table includes over 20,000 clones, about 52% detected once. The sample taken for sequencing was stem cell memory CD4+ T cells from blood. The origin of this receptor is a man aged 25-45 years with type 1 diabetes. The rearrangement uses TRBV30 and TRBJ1-3; D is undetermined. In DNA, the CDR3 is TGTGCCTGGATCCAGGACTGGTGGTCCGGAAACACCATATATTTT. Translation: CAWIQDWWSGNTIYF.